The 23 T cell receptor beta chains below come from one sample, sequenced in a study of OX40 agonist ivuxolimab in advanced cancers. Assay: immunoSEQ multiplex PCR; the TCRdb copy retains only in-frame clones and omits some. The sample holds tens of thousands of clones; 90% to 95% are singletons and the top ten take 0.9% to 1.2%. The sequenced sample was CD4+ or CD8+ T cells sorted from blood, obtained in a trial of the OX40 agonist ivuxolimab. All receptors derive from an adult with an advanced solid tumor such as melanoma, head and neck, liver or kidney cancer.

This CDR3 reads CAWSRGGGPTEAFF. The CDR3 DNA reads as TGTGCCTGGAGCCGAGGGGGGGGTCCCACTGAAGCTTTCTTT. The V gene is TRBV30, the J gene TRBJ1-1; D might be TRBD1 (6 bases). Trimming removed 3 bases at V and 4 bases at J, with 15 bases between. The CDR3 length is 14 residues. Germline loops: CDR1 GTSNPN, CDR2 SVGIG (reference sequence).

V usage is TRBV19 and J usage is TRBJ2-2; 7 bases agree with TRBD2. CDR1 and CDR2 (germline): LNHDA, SQIVND (reference sequence). The CDR3 is 13 amino acids. The CDR3 bases are TGTGCTACGGGACTAATGAACACCGGGGAGCTGTTTTTT. As protein: CATGLMNTGELFF.

V and J are TRBV5-4 and TRBJ2-2; possibly TRBD1 for D (5 bases). Germline lookup yields CDR1 SGHNT and CDR2 YYREEE (reference sequence). CDR3 length equals 14 residues. V dropped 1 base and J dropped 7 bases, with 11 bases sitting between them. CDR3 sequence reads: CASSLQGSNGELFF. For the CDR3, the DNA is TGTGCCAGCAGCTTGCAGGGATCGAACGGGGAGCTGTTTTTT.

DNA for the CDR3: TGTGCCAGCAGCCAAGACGGGACAGCACGGGGAAAACTGTTTTTT. Amino acid sequence: CASSQDGTARGKLFF. The V and J genes are TRBV7-6 and TRBJ1-4, with TRBD1 matching over 7 bases. Germline V lookup: CDR1 SGHVS, CDR2 FNYEAQ. The junction had 13 bases not matched to a gene; V was cut back by 5 bases and J by 10 bases. There are 15 residues in the CDR3.

The chain links TRBV9 to TRBJ2-3, with 12 bases aligning to TRBD2. The germline V gene has CDR1 SGDLS and CDR2 YYNGEE. The CDR3 has 14 residues. V was clipped by 9 bases and J by 6 bases; unmatched bases: 8. The CDR3 spells CATSRTSGKDTQYF. Written as DNA, the CDR3 is TGTGCCACCTCCCGGACTAGCGGGAAGGATACGCAGTATTTT. The variable domain in full, completed from reference TRBV9 and TRBJ2-3, reads DSGVTQTPKHLITATGQRVTLRCSPRSGDLSVYWYQQSLDQGLQFLIQYYNGEERAKGNILERFSAQQFPDLHSELNLSSLELGDSALYFCATSRTSGKDTQYFGPGTRLTVL.

This chain uses TRBV19 with TRBJ1-1; D is undetermined. The CDR3 loop spans 14 amino acids. Germline V gives CDR1 LNHDA, CDR2 SQIVND (reference sequence). The V end lost 3 bases, the J end lost 10 bases, and 18 bases lay between the germline ends. The CDR3 coding sequence is TGTGCCAGTAGTATGAACGAATTTTCGGTTGGAGCTTTCTTT. This sequence encodes CASSMNEFSVGAFF.

V gene TRBV6-5 combines with J gene TRBJ1-4; no firm D call. The CDR3 loop spans 15 amino acids. Germline V gives CDR1 MNHEY, CDR2 SVGAGI. The V gene lost 4 bases and the J gene lost 0 bases, with 9 bases spanning the gap. DNA of the CDR3: TGTGCCAGCAGTTTCTCAGCGACAACTAATGAAAAACTGTTTTTT. Protein: CASSFSATTNEKLFF.

This chain connects TRBV18 to TRBJ2-2, with D uncertain. Germline V lookup: CDR1 KGHSH, CDR2 LQKENI. V shed 2 bases and J shed 7 bases, with 11 bases lying between them. The CDR3 contains 14 residues. The CDR3 bases are TGTGCCAGCTCACCAACGGAACATATCGGGGAGCTGTTTTTT. Its translation: CASSPTEHIGELFF.

The chain has TRBV14 and TRBJ2-2, with 8 bases matching TRBD2. CDR3 length: 16 residues. V was pared by 1 base and J by 3 bases, with 4 bases of the junction left unmatched. CDR1 is SGHDN and CDR2 is FVKESK in the germline V gene. This chain's CDR3 is CASSQGAGGHTGELFF. The CDR3 region has the DNA TGTGCCAGCAGCCAAGGTGCGGGAGGCCACACCGGGGAGCTGTTTTTT.

The chain employs TRBV30 and TRBJ2-5; 9 positions agree with TRBD2. This CDR3 contains 16 residues. CDR1 GTSNPN and CDR2 SVGIG come from the germline V gene (reference sequence). The V gene end was trimmed by 3 bases and the J gene end by 9 bases; junction bases not matched to a gene: 17. Here the CDR3 DNA reads TGTGCCTGGAGACTTTCAGGGGCGGGAGGGCCGTCAGCCCAGTACTTC. Amino acids: CAWRLSGAGGPSAQYF.

The chain uses TRBV11-3 and TRBJ2-7; possibly TRBD1 for D (6 bases). Germline V gene lookup returns CDR1 SGHNT and CDR2 YENEEA. The ends were cut back, 5 bases at V and 0 bases at J, with 11 bases in the middle. This CDR3 comprises 14 residues. The CDR3 coding sequence is TGTGCCAGCAGCCTAACAGGGAACTCCTACGAGCAGTACTTC. Protein sequence: CASSLTGNSYEQYF.

Here the CDR3 reads CASSGRTSNNEQFF. DNA for the CDR3: TGTGCCAGCAGCGGCCGGACTAGCAACAATGAGCAGTTCTTC. The chain recombines TRBV13 with TRBJ2-1; TRBD2 matches at 8 bases. Per germline, CDR1 PRHDT and CDR2 FYEKMQ (reference sequence). After removal of 5 bases from V and 5 bases from J, the junction contained 5 bases not matched to a gene. This CDR3 has 14 amino acids.

This rearrangement joins TRBV2 to TRBJ2-1, with 9 bases identical to TRBD1. The CDR3 contains 13 residues. CDR1 is SNHLY and CDR2 is FYNNEI in the germline V gene. The trim removed 6 bases at V and 5 bases at J, leaving 2 bases unmatched. This CDR3 is CASSWTGDNEQFF. In DNA, the CDR3 is TGTGCCAGCAGCTGGACAGGGGACAATGAGCAGTTCTTC.

This CDR3 is CSVGGLASNEQFF. The CDR3 DNA reads TGCAGCGTTGGGGGACTAGCCTCCAATGAGCAGTTCTTC. The gene calls are TRBV29-1 and TRBJ2-1; 9 bases agree with TRBD2. The germline CDR1 and CDR2 sequences are SQVTM and ANQGSEA. This CDR3 contains 13 residues. Trimming removed 4 bases from V and 6 bases from J; junction bases left unmatched: 4.

A word on this clone: Other DNA variants within this sample encode the same CDR3. The V gene is TRBV28, the J gene TRBJ1-5; D might be TRBD1 (5 bases). This CDR3 contains 14 residues. CDR1 and CDR2 from the germline V gene are MDHEN and SYDVKM. The ends were cut back, 6 bases at V and 5 bases at J, with 14 bases in the middle. CDR3 sequence reads: CASSPGQGHQPQHF. CDR3 sequence (DNA): TGTGCCAGCAGCCCGGGGCAGGGCCATCAGCCCCAGCATTTT. The full variable domain, in which reference TRBV28 and TRBJ1-5 provide the parts outside the CDR3, is DVKVTQSSRYLVKRTGEKVFLECVQDMDHENMFWYRQDPGLGLRLIYFSYDVKMKEKGDIPEGYSVSREKKERFSLILESASTNQTSMYLCASSPGQGHQPQHFGDGTRLSIL.

This clone appeared once. This chain uses TRBV10-3 with TRBJ1-1; D gene ambiguous. The germline V and J ends were trimmed by 2 bases and 1 base, with 11 bases remaining between them. The CDR3 loop spans 15 amino acids. The germline V gene encodes CDR1 ENHRY and CDR2 SYGVKD. CDR3 nucleotide sequence: TGTGCCATCAGTGAGGGAGGTAGTAAGAACACTGAAGCTTTCTTT. Amino acids: CAISEGGSKNTEAFF.

The rearrangement uses TRBV5-1 and TRBJ2-5; unclear D gene. The CDR3 has 11 amino acids. Trimming removed 2 bases at V and 5 bases at J, with 4 bases between. Germline CDR1 reads SGHRS; CDR2 reads YFSETQ. CDR3 sequence reads: CASSFGETQYF. CDR3 bases: TGCGCCAGCAGCTTCGGGGAGACCCAGTACTTC.

CDR3 bases: TGTGCCAGCAGCTTAGTAGGTTTCGCCGGGGAGCTGTTTTTT. The encoded protein is CASSLVGFAGELFF. V is TRBV11-3 and J is TRBJ2-2, with no clear D. Germline-derived CDR1 and CDR2 are SGHNT and YENEEA. The ends were cut back, 1 base at V and 6 bases at J, with 9 bases in the middle. The CDR3 spans 14 residues. The full variable domain, its missing parts supplied by reference TRBV11-3 and TRBJ2-2, is EAGVVQSPRYKIIEKKQPVAFWCNPISGHNTLYWYLQNLGQGPELLIRYENEEAVDDSQLPKDRFSAERLKGVDSTLKIQPAELGDSAVYLCASSLVGFAGELFFGEGSRLTVL.

The J gene is TRBJ1-1, the V gene TRBV6-1; 11 bases are shared with TRBD1. This CDR3 region has 14 residues. With V trimmed by 4 bases and J by 5 bases, 3 bases remained unmatched. Germline CDR1 reads MNHNS; CDR2 reads SASEGT. CDR3 sequence: CASSARDRGTEAFF. The CDR3 DNA reads TGTGCCAGCAGTGCCCGGGACAGGGGGACTGAAGCTTTCTTT.

This sequence joins TRBV5-1 and TRBJ2-1; tentative D call: TRBD2 (6 bases). Germline CDR1 SGHRS, CDR2 YFSETQ. This CDR3 has 14 residues. V lost 4 bases to trimming and J lost 4 bases, with 12 bases between them. The CDR3 sequence: CASSTRDWYNEQFF. In nucleotides, the CDR3 is TGCGCCAGCAGCACCCGGGACTGGTACAATGAGCAGTTCTTC.

This clone was found a few times. V is TRBV2 and J is TRBJ2-2; tentatively, D is TRBD2 (5 bases). Germline assignment: CDR1 SNHLY and CDR2 FYNNEI. CDR3 size: 12 residues. V dropped 4 bases and J dropped 6 bases, with 6 bases sitting between them. In DNA, the CDR3 is TGTGCCAGCAGTGGGACTTCCGGGGAGCTGTTTTTT. Encoded protein: CASSGTSGELFF. The full variable domain, completed using reference TRBV2 and TRBJ2-2, is EPEVTQTPSHQVTQMGQEVILRCVPISNHLYFYWYRQILGQKVEFLVSFYNNEISEKSEIFDDQFSVERPDGSNFTLKIRSTKLEDSAMYFCASSGTSGELFFGEGSRLTVL.

The chain carries TRBV18 and TRBJ2-5; 11 nucleotides agree with TRBD2. The CDR3 consists of 17 residues. Germline CDR1 KGHSH, CDR2 LQKENI. The trim removed 4 bases at V and 5 bases at J, leaving 12 bases unmatched. In DNA form, the CDR3 reads TGTGCCAGCTCACGAACCACACTAGCGGGAGCAGGGGAGACCCAGTACTTC. Its translation: CASSRTTLAGAGETQYF.

The V gene is TRBV28, the J gene TRBJ2-7, with TRBD2 matching over 10 bases. This CDR3 spans 13 amino acids. Germline assignment: CDR1 MDHEN and CDR2 SYDVKM. The J segment lost 4 bases and the V segment lost 7 bases, leaving 4 bases of the junction unmatched. The CDR3 region has the DNA TGTGCCAGCAAATGGACTAGCGGTTACGAGCAGTACTTC. Protein: CASKWTSGYEQYF.